The 24 T cell receptor beta chains below come from one sample, sequenced in a study of blood T cell repertoires in COVID-19. Measured with immunoSEQ multiplex PCR; TCRdb has only the in-frame clones, and not every one. The sample has 300,000 to 400,000 clones, around 87% seen once. The specimen was peripheral blood. The receptors were sampled from a woman in her forties or fifties with COVID-19, enrolled during active disease.

The V call is TRBV29-1, the J call TRBJ1-4, with a possible D match to TRBD1 (6 bases). Trimming took off 5 bases at V and 6 bases at J, with 13 bases between the two ends. Germline assignment: CDR1 SQVTM and CDR2 ANQGSEA. This CDR3 has 13 amino acids. CDR3 sequence: CSVSGVQDEKLFF. CDR3 coding DNA: TGCAGCGTTTCAGGGGTTCAGGATGAAAAACTGTTTTTT.

V is TRBV11-3 and J is TRBJ2-5; TRBD1 is a possible D gene (6 bases). Germline values: CDR1 SGHNT, CDR2 YENEEA. This CDR3 has 13 amino acids. Trimming removed 4 bases at V and 2 bases at J, with 8 bases between. CDR3 residues: CASSSGQQETQYF. In DNA, the CDR3 is TGTGCCAGCAGCTCGGGACAACAAGAGACCCAGTACTTC. The complete variable domain, with remaining parts taken from reference TRBV11-3 and TRBJ2-5, reads EAGVVQSPRYKIIEKKQPVAFWCNPISGHNTLYWYLQNLGQGPELLIRYENEEAVDDSQLPKDRFSAERLKGVDSTLKIQPAELGDSAVYLCASSSGQQETQYFGPGTRLLVL.

The rearrangement links TRBV29-1 to TRBJ2-2; D gene unclear. V dropped 7 bases and J dropped 4 bases, with 7 bases sitting between them. Germline CDR1 reads SQVTM; CDR2 reads ANQGSEA. This CDR3 spans 11 amino acids. The CDR3 coding sequence is TGCAGCGGATTGGCCACCGGGGAGCTGTTTTTT. Translating it yields CSGLATGELFF.

This chain connects TRBV5-4 to TRBJ2-3, with D maybe TRBD2 (6 bases). V lost 4 bases to trimming and J lost 4 bases, with 19 bases between them. Germline V gene data show CDR1 as SGHNT and CDR2 as YYREEE (reference sequence). CDR3 size: 16 residues. CDR3 DNA sequence: TGTGCCAGCAGCCAGCGCGGGAATGAGCAGGCAGATACGCAGTATTTT. Amino acids: CASSQRGNEQADTQYF.

The sample holds a few counts of this clone. The chain recombines TRBV19 with TRBJ1-3; 10 bases are a match to TRBD1. V lost 9 bases, J lost 3 bases, and 8 bases stayed unmatched. This CDR3 is built from 15 residues. Germline V gene sequence: CDR1 LNHDA, CDR2 SQIVND (reference sequence). CDR3 sequence (DNA): TGTGCCAGAAGGGGGACAGGGGAGGTTGGAAACACCATATATTTT. Encoded protein: CARRGTGEVGNTIYF.

The chain recombines TRBV16 with TRBJ1-1; 7 nucleotides line up with TRBD1. Germline V gives CDR1 KGHSY, CDR2 FQNENV. Trimming at V came to 4 bases and at J to 2 bases, leaving 4 bases not matched to a gene. The CDR3 sequence is 14 residues long. CDR3 DNA sequence: TGTGCCAGCAGCCTGGACAGGTCCAACACTGAAGCTTTCTTT. Its translation is CASSLDRSNTEAFF.

This rearrangement joins TRBV6-5 to TRBJ1-2; 7 bases fit TRBD1. V dropped 6 bases and J dropped 1; count of bases not matched to a gene: 5. CDR3 length equals 14 residues. Germline assignment: CDR1 MNHEY and CDR2 SVGAGI. The CDR3 is CASSRTGFNYGYTF. The CDR3 DNA reads as TGTGCCAGCAGCCGGACAGGCTTTAACTATGGCTACACCTTC.

The chain is built from TRBV5-1 and TRBJ1-5; no reliable D call. This CDR3 has 15 residues. Germline CDR1 is SGHRS and CDR2 is YFSETQ. Trimming left V 1 base short and J 1 base short, with 9 bases between. The CDR3 sequence: CASSLSPRSNQPQHF. In DNA, the CDR3 is TGCGCCAGCAGCTTGTCCCCCAGGAGCAATCAGCCCCAGCATTTT.

The chain carries TRBV11-3 and TRBJ1-5; D perhaps matches TRBD1 (5 bases). The CDR3 has 15 residues. Germline CDR1 reads SGHNT; CDR2 reads YENEEA. V was cut by 1 base and J by 2 bases, with 9 bases left in between. CDR3 bases: TGTGCCAGCAGCTTAGCGGGGGGTGGCAATCAGCCCCAGCATTTT. This gives the protein CASSLAGGGNQPQHF. The full variable domain, its missing parts supplied by reference TRBV11-3 and TRBJ1-5, is EAGVVQSPRYKIIEKKQPVAFWCNPISGHNTLYWYLQNLGQGPELLIRYENEEAVDDSQLPKDRFSAERLKGVDSTLKIQPAELGDSAVYLCASSLAGGGNQPQHFGDGTRLSIL.

The rearrangement links TRBV6-5 to TRBJ2-1, with 10 bases fitting TRBD1. This CDR3 has 14 amino acids. V trimming: 6 bases; J trimming: 13 bases; junction bases outside the gene matches: 12. Per the germline V gene, CDR1 is MNHEY and CDR2 is SVGAGI. The CDR3 protein is CASSNLGQGWGQFF. CDR3 nucleotide sequence: TGTGCCAGCAGCAATCTGGGACAGGGGTGGGGACAGTTCTTC.

Note on this clone: This CDR3 is also generated by other DNA sequences in the sample. The chain combines TRBV18 with TRBJ1-1; the D gene is possibly TRBD1 (6 bases). Germline V gene sequence: CDR1 KGHSH, CDR2 LQKENI. This CDR3 is 13 amino acids long. Trimming took 4 bases from V and 1 from J, leaving 7 bases between them. The CDR3 loop is CASSQDRNTEAFF. The CDR3 region has the DNA TGTGCCAGCTCACAGGACAGGAACACTGAAGCTTTCTTT. The full variable domain, rest sourced from reference TRBV18 and TRBJ1-1, is NAGVMQNPRHLVRRRGQEARLRCSPMKGHSHVYWYRQLPEEGLKFMVYLQKENIIDESGMPKERFSAEFPKEGPSILRIQQVVRGDSAAYFCASSQDRNTEAFFGQGTRLTVV.

This clone occurred a few times. Other DNA sequences in the sample encode the same CDR3. This chain links TRBV9 with TRBJ2-1; the match to TRBD2 covers 7 bases. Trimming removed 3 bases from V and 7 bases from J; junction bases left unmatched: 4. Per the germline V gene, CDR1 is SGDLS and CDR2 is YYNGEE. The CDR3 totals 13 residues. CDR3 bases: TGTGCCAGCAGCGCGACTAGCAGGAATGAGCAGTTCTTC. Protein product: CASSATSRNEQFF.

The gene calls are TRBV3-1 (or the pseudogene TRBV3-2) and TRBJ1-2, with 8 bases lining up with TRBD1. This CDR3 is built from 15 residues. Looked up from germline, CDR1 is LGHDT and CDR2 is YNNKEL (reference sequence). V lost 5 bases to trimming and J lost 11 bases; unmatched junction nucleotides: 16. The CDR3 loop reads CASSSRGAQGAGYTF. The CDR3 region has the DNA TGTGCCAGCAGCTCCCGCGGGGCGCAGGGGGCCGGATACACCTTC.

V is TRBV27 and J is TRBJ2-5; the D gene is possibly TRBD1 (6 bases). The V and J ends lost 6 bases and 0 bases respectively, with 11 bases between them. The V gene's germline CDR1 is MNHEY and CDR2 SMNVEV (reference sequence). CDR3 size: 14 residues. The CDR3 is CASSRQGYQETQYF. In nucleotides, the CDR3 is TGTGCCAGCAGCAGGCAGGGGTACCAAGAGACCCAGTACTTC.

This clone was recorded only once. The chain couples TRBV29-1 to TRBJ2-5, with D possibly TRBD2 on 5 matching bases. Germline loops: CDR1 SQVTM, CDR2 ANQGSEA. This CDR3 contains 13 residues. V was shortened by 3 bases and J by 5 bases, with 13 bases between the two germline ends. The DNA of the CDR3 is TGCAGCGTTGAGGAGTGGAGCGGTGAGACCCAGTACTTC. It translates to CSVEEWSGETQYF.

The CDR3 protein is CASSEQGASTEAFF. Written as DNA, the CDR3 is TGTGCCAGCAGCGAACAGGGGGCTAGCACTGAAGCTTTCTTT. The V gene is TRBV7-3, the J gene TRBJ1-1; 9 bases line up with TRBD1. J gave up 4 bases and V 5 bases, and 5 bases lay outside the gene matches. The CDR3 is 14 residues long. Germline CDR1 reads SGHTA; CDR2 reads FQGTGA.

This sequence joins TRBV1 and TRBJ2-5; TRBD2 is the table's D call and was not checked against the DNA. TRBV1 is a documented pseudogene. The CDR3 consists of 19 residues. CDR3 nucleotides: TGCACCAGCAGCCAAGCCGGGACTAGCGGGTGCCCCTTTCAAGAGACCCAGTACTTC. Amino acid sequence: CTSSQAGTSGCPFQETQYF.

The V call is TRBV19, the J call TRBJ2-7, with 8 bases aligning to TRBD1. Germline CDR1 is LNHDA and CDR2 is SQIVND (reference sequence). The CDR3 runs 13 residues. V shed 4 bases, J shed 1 base, and the junction held 0 bases outside the gene matches. In DNA, the CDR3 is TGTGCCAGTAGTAGACAGGGGTCCTACGAGCAGTACTTC. It codes for CASSRQGSYEQYF.

V usage is TRBV4-3 and J usage is TRBJ2-6; D is perhaps TRBD1 (5 bases). Between the trimmed V and J ends, which lost 4 bases and 0 bases, there was a span of 10 bases. The V gene's germline CDR1 is LGHNA and CDR2 YSLEER. The CDR3 is made up of 16 amino acids. The CDR3 reads CASSPQGISGANVLTF. The CDR3 nucleotides read TGCGCCAGCAGCCCCCAGGGAATCTCTGGGGCCAACGTCCTGACTTTC.

V gene TRBV19 combines with J gene TRBJ2-5; D may be TRBD1 (6 bases). This CDR3 comprises 13 residues. Germline loops: CDR1 LNHDA, CDR2 SQIVND (reference sequence). The V and J ends lost 3 bases and 5 bases respectively, with 10 bases between them. This chain's CDR3 is CASSIEGGETQYF. The CDR3 DNA is TGTGCCAGTAGTATTGAAGGGGGTGAGACCCAGTACTTC.

The rearrangement links TRBV18 to TRBJ2-3; D may be TRBD1 (5 bases). The CDR3 has 16 amino acids. Between the trimmed V and J ends, which lost 2 bases and 0 bases, there was a span of 12 bases. Germline V gives CDR1 KGHSH, CDR2 LQKENI. CDR3 amino acids: CASSPYTGVSTDTQYF. CDR3 sequence (DNA): TGTGCCAGCTCACCATATACAGGAGTTAGCACAGATACGCAGTATTTT.

The chain carries TRBV11-1 and TRBJ2-1; 10 bases fit TRBD2. J was trimmed by 6 bases and V by 4 bases; bases with no gene match: 6. CDR1 is SGHAT and CDR2 is FQDESV in the germline V gene (reference sequence). There are 15 residues in the CDR3. The CDR3, as DNA: TGTGCCAGCAGCTCCACTAGCGGGAACGTCAATGAGCAGTTCTTC. Its translation: CASSSTSGNVNEQFF. Variable domain in full (rest from reference TRBV11-1 and TRBJ2-1): EAEVAQSPRYKITEKSQAVAFWCDPISGHATLYWYRQILGQGPELLVQFQDESVVDDSQLPKDRFSAERLKGVDSTLKIQPAELGDSAMYLCASSSTSGNVNEQFFGPGTRLTVL.

The CDR3: CASSLPAGVGDTQYF. In nucleotides, the CDR3 is TGCGCCAGCAGCCTCCCAGCGGGAGTGGGAGATACGCAGTATTTT. This sequence joins TRBV5-1 and TRBJ2-3; 8 bases match TRBD2. The V and J ends lost 4 bases and 5 bases, in that order; junction bases with no gene match: 9. Germline loops: CDR1 SGHRS, CDR2 YFSETQ. The CDR3 spans 15 residues.

This clone occurred once. The chain's CDR3 is CASSSLGGSSTDTQYF. CDR3 nucleotide sequence: TGTGCCAGCAGCTCGTTAGGCGGGTCTAGCACAGATACGCAGTATTTT. The gene calls are TRBV7-8 and TRBJ2-3, with D possibly matching TRBD2 (5 bases). The CDR3 contains 16 residues. The ends were cut back, 4 bases at V and 0 bases at J, with 14 bases in the middle. Germline assignment: CDR1 SGHVS and CDR2 FQNEAQ.